This passage covers 24 T cell receptor beta chains from one sample sequenced in a study of blood T cell repertoires in COVID-19. Using immunoSEQ multiplex PCR, the repertoire was profiled, and TCRdb retains in-frame clones only, with some absent. The sample includes around 210,000 clones, about 80% of them seen just once. The specimen was peripheral blood. These receptors came from an elderly woman with COVID-19, enrolled during active disease.

The rearrangement joins TRBV18 to TRBJ2-3; TRBD2 is a possible D gene (5 bases). Germline V gene lookup returns CDR1 KGHSH and CDR2 LQKENI. V gave up 4 bases and J gave up 1 base, with 15 bases separating them. This CDR3 spans 16 amino acids. The DNA of the CDR3 is TGTGCCAGCTCACGAGCTAGCAGTTATGGCACAGATACGCAGTATTTT. Translation gives CASSRASSYGTDTQYF. Full variable domain (missing parts from reference TRBV18 and TRBJ2-3): NAGVMQNPRHLVRRRGQEARLRCSPMKGHSHVYWYRQLPEEGLKFMVYLQKENIIDESGMPKERFSAEFPKEGPSILRIQQVVRGDSAAYFCASSRASSYGTDTQYFGPGTRLTVL.

This chain uses TRBV12-5 with TRBJ1-4; 8 nucleotides agree with TRBD1. V gave up 2 bases and J gave up 7 bases; unmatched junction bases: 15. There are 18 residues in the CDR3. The germline V gene has CDR1 LGHNT and CDR2 FRNRAP. In DNA, the CDR3 is TGTGCTAGTGGTTTGAACGCGGGGACAGGACGTATTTTTGAAAAACTGTTTTTT. This codes for CASGLNAGTGRIFEKLFF.

The rearrangement links TRBV5-1 to TRBJ2-5; 9 positions agree with TRBD1. Germline-derived CDR1 and CDR2 are SGHRS and YFSETQ. The trim removed 4 bases at V and 7 bases at J, leaving 11 bases unmatched. There are 15 residues in the CDR3. CDR3 residues: CASSEDRGPTGTQYF. The CDR3 nucleotides are TGCGCCAGCAGCGAGGACAGGGGCCCAACGGGGACCCAGTACTTC.

The rearrangement links TRBV5-1 to TRBJ1-6; D unresolved. The CDR3 totals 15 residues. Germline V CDR1 and CDR2: SGHRS, YFSETQ. The V gene lost 0 bases and the J gene lost 7 bases, with 11 bases spanning the gap. The CDR3 protein is CASSLEQLSNSPLHF. The CDR3 DNA reads as TGCGCCAGCAGCTTGGAGCAACTGAGCAATTCACCCCTCCACTTT.

The CDR3 spells CASSTGTLETQYF. CDR3 coding DNA: TGTGCCAGTAGTACCGGGACTCTCGAGACCCAGTACTTC. V gene TRBV19 combines with J gene TRBJ2-5; D may be TRBD2 (6 bases). The CDR3 extends over 13 amino acids. Germline CDR1 is LNHDA and CDR2 is SQIVND (reference sequence). V was cut by 4 bases and J by 5 bases, with 11 bases left in between.

The chain uses TRBV6-5 and TRBJ2-5, with 11 bases matching TRBD1. This CDR3 comprises 15 residues. Germline assignment: CDR1 MNHEY and CDR2 SVGAGI. V shed 6 bases, J shed 4 bases, and the junction held 7 bases outside the gene matches. The CDR3 loop reads CASSNTGTGGETQYF. CDR3 coding DNA: TGTGCCAGCAGCAACACCGGGACAGGGGGAGAGACCCAGTACTTC.

This clone was picked up a small number of times. This rearrangement joins TRBV2 to TRBJ1-2, with TRBD1 matching 7 bases. J was trimmed by 6 bases and V by 3 bases; bases with no gene match: 7. The CDR3 runs to 14 residues. The germline V gene encodes CDR1 SNHLY and CDR2 FYNNEI. CDR3 DNA sequence: TGTGCCAGCAGTGACCTGACAGGGCCGAATGGCTACACCTTC. Residues: CASSDLTGPNGYTF.

V is TRBV19 and J is TRBJ2-3; maybe TRBD2 (7 bases). Trimming stripped 7 bases from V and 0 bases from J, with 14 bases between. Germline V CDR1 and CDR2: LNHDA, SQIVND (reference sequence). CDR3 size: 15 residues. The CDR3, as DNA: TGTGCCAGTAAATTGGGAGGGGGGAGCACAGATACGCAGTATTTT. Its translation is CASKLGGGSTDTQYF. The full variable domain, rest sourced from reference TRBV19 and TRBJ2-3, is DGGITQSPKYLFRKEGQNVTLSCEQNLNHDAMYWYRQDPGQGLRLIYYSQIVNDFQKGDIAEGYSVSREKKESFPLTVTSAQKNPTAFYLCASKLGGGSTDTQYFGPGTRLTVL.

This chain joins TRBV18 and TRBJ1-6, with 9 bases identical to TRBD1. The CDR3 covers 14 residues. V lost 2 bases and J lost 10; bases outside the gene matches: 3. Germline V gives CDR1 KGHSH, CDR2 LQKENI. The CDR3 nucleotides are TGTGCCAGCTCACCAGAGACAGGGGGATCACCCCTCCACTTT. It encodes CASSPETGGSPLHF.

V and J are TRBV25-1 and TRBJ2-2; 13 bases map to TRBD2. Germline lookup yields CDR1 MGHDK and CDR2 SYGVNS. With 7 bases clipped from V and 3 bases from J, the junction kept 8 bases outside the gene matches. CDR3 length: 17 amino acids. CDR3 DNA sequence: TGTGCCAGCAAACGGACTAGCGGGAGTGGGGACACCGGGGAGCTGTTTTTT. Translation: CASKRTSGSGDTGELFF.

Comments on this clone: The sample contains more than one DNA sequence encoding this CDR3. V is TRBV20-1 and J is TRBJ1-2, with no clear D. Trimming took 6 bases from V and 2 from J, leaving 7 bases between them. Looked up from germline, CDR1 is DFQATT and CDR2 is SNEGSKA (reference sequence). The CDR3 has 11 amino acids. The CDR3 spells CSATANYGYTF. The CDR3 nucleotides read TGCAGTGCCACAGCCAACTATGGCTACACCTTC.

This chain joins TRBV29-1 and TRBJ2-3; 7 bases are shared with TRBD1. This CDR3 has 15 residues. J gave up 4 bases and V 6 bases, and 13 bases lay outside the gene matches. Per the germline V gene, CDR1 is SQVTM and CDR2 is ANQGSEA. The chain's CDR3 is CSVNHKLTGADTQYF. For the CDR3, the DNA is TGCAGCGTGAACCATAAACTCACAGGGGCAGATACGCAGTATTTT.

The CDR3 sequence is CASSSNTGSGNTIYF. The CDR3 region has the DNA TGTGCCAGCAGCTCGAATACAGGGAGCGGAAACACCATATATTTT. This sequence joins TRBV7-2 and TRBJ1-3; D possibly corresponds to TRBD1 (6 bases). Germline V gene lookup returns CDR1 SGHTA and CDR2 FQGNSA. Trimming pared 4 bases from V and 4 bases from J, leaving 14 bases between. CDR3 size: 15 residues.

V is TRBV4-2 and J is TRBJ2-2, with 9 positions matching TRBD2. The CDR3 length is 18 residues. From germline, CDR1 is LGHNA and CDR2 YNFKEQ. V gave up 0 bases and J gave up 1 base; unmatched junction bases: 6. CDR3 in amino acids: CASSQDRRSGGNTGELFF. The CDR3, as DNA: TGTGCCAGCAGCCAAGATCGGCGTAGCGGGGGGAACACCGGGGAGCTGTTTTTT.

The genes are TRBV6-5 and TRBJ2-3, with 9 bases fitting TRBD2. The V and J ends lost 7 bases and 2 bases, in that order; junction bases with no gene match: 4. This CDR3 has 14 amino acids. Germline V gene data show CDR1 as MNHEY and CDR2 as SVGAGI. CDR3 coding DNA: TGTGCCAGCAAGACTAGCGGTCTCACAGATACGCAGTATTTT. It is translated as CASKTSGLTDTQYF.

The chain has TRBV6-5 and TRBJ1-5; D not certain. Germline V gives CDR1 MNHEY, CDR2 SVGAGI. The CDR3 is 14 residues long. V was clipped by 11 bases and J by 5 bases, with 19 bases between them. Here the CDR3 DNA reads TGTGCCGTCATCAGAGGTCTCCCCGATCAGCCCCAGCATTTT. Encoded protein: CAVIRGLPDQPQHF.

This clone was counted a few times. This chain links TRBV27 with TRBJ2-7, with 9 bases lining up with TRBD1. Per the germline V gene, CDR1 is MNHEY and CDR2 is SMNVEV (reference sequence). The junction had 6 bases not matched to a gene; V was cut back by 11 bases and J by 1 base. This CDR3 is built from 13 residues. CDR3 loop: CASRDRVSYEQYF. The CDR3 DNA sequence: TGTGCCTCCCGGGACAGGGTGTCCTACGAGCAGTACTTC.

The chain couples TRBV9 to TRBJ1-2; D is possibly TRBD1 (5 bases). CDR1 is SGDLS and CDR2 is YYNGEE in the germline V gene. Trimming took 2 bases from V and 5 from J, leaving 13 bases between them. CDR3 length equals 14 residues. The CDR3 is CASSVFETAYGYTF. The CDR3 bases are TGTGCCAGCAGCGTCTTCGAGACAGCGTATGGCTACACCTTC. The variable domain in full, with the rest retrieved from reference TRBV9 and TRBJ1-2, is DSGVTQTPKHLITATGQRVTLRCSPRSGDLSVYWYQQSLDQGLQFLIQYYNGEERAKGNILERFSAQQFPDLHSELNLSSLELGDSALYFCASSVFETAYGYTFGSGTRLTVV.

This clone appeared a single time. CDR3 sequence reads: CATSRERQGNTEAFF. The CDR3 nucleotides are TGTGCCACCAGCAGAGAAAGACAGGGGAACACTGAAGCTTTCTTT. The genes are TRBV15 and TRBJ1-1; 7 bases align to TRBD1. After removal of 0 bases from V and 1 base from J, the junction contained 2 bases not matched to a gene. CDR1 and CDR2 (germline): LNHNV, YYDKDF (reference sequence). This CDR3 has 15 residues.

The CDR3 is CASSLGHLASLYEQYF. The CDR3 region has the DNA TGTGCCAGCAGCTTAGGTCACCTGGCATCCCTCTACGAGCAGTACTTC. This chain joins TRBV13 and TRBJ2-7; D gene uncertain. CDR3 length: 16 residues. With 0 bases removed from V and 3 bases from J, the gap between germline ends came to 15 bases. Germline V gives CDR1 PRHDT, CDR2 FYEKMQ (reference sequence). Together with reference TRBV13 and TRBJ2-7, the CDR3 gives the full variable domain: AAGVIQSPRHLIKEKRETATLKCYPIPRHDTVYWYQQGPGQDPQFLISFYEKMQSDKGSIPDRFSAQQFSDYHSELNMSSLELGDSALYFCASSLGHLASLYEQYFGPGTRLTVT.

The chain joins TRBV19 to TRBJ1-4; TRBD1 matches at 10 bases. Germline V CDR1 and CDR2: LNHDA, SQIVND (reference sequence). CDR3 length: 19 residues. The V segment lost 3 bases and the J segment 0 bases; nucleotides outside the gene matches: 10. CDR3 sequence (DNA): TGTGCCAGTAGTATGCGGAGACAGGGGGCTTTTACAACTAATGAAAAACTGTTTTTT. Translating it yields CASSMRRQGAFTTNEKLFF.

The J gene is TRBJ1-1, the V gene TRBV4-1; D is unresolved. V shed 6 bases and J shed 7 bases, with 21 bases lying between them. Germline CDR1 reads MGHRA; CDR2 reads YSYEKL. The CDR3 is 15 amino acids. For the CDR3, the DNA is TGCGCCAGCAGGCTTACGGGGTGGGGTCCTAGTGAAGCTTTCTTT. This gives the protein CASRLTGWGPSEAFF.

This clone was seen a few times. CDR3 loop: CASSPGPHEAFF. CDR3 sequence (DNA): TGTGCCAGCAGCCCTGGGCCGCATGAAGCTTTCTTT. The chain combines TRBV9 with TRBJ1-1; D gene uncertain. The CDR3 length is 12 residues. Germline V lookup: CDR1 SGDLS, CDR2 YYNGEE. V gave up 4 bases and J gave up 7 bases, with 11 bases separating them.

The V call is TRBV5-1, the J call TRBJ2-4, with TRBD2 as a possible D gene (6 bases). V was clipped by 6 bases and J by 4 bases, with 14 bases between them. Germline V CDR1 and CDR2: SGHRS, YFSETQ. The CDR3 is 14 residues long. In DNA, the CDR3 is TGCGCCAGCAAAATAGGGGCGGGGAAAAACATTCAGTACTTC. Translating gives CASKIGAGKNIQYF.